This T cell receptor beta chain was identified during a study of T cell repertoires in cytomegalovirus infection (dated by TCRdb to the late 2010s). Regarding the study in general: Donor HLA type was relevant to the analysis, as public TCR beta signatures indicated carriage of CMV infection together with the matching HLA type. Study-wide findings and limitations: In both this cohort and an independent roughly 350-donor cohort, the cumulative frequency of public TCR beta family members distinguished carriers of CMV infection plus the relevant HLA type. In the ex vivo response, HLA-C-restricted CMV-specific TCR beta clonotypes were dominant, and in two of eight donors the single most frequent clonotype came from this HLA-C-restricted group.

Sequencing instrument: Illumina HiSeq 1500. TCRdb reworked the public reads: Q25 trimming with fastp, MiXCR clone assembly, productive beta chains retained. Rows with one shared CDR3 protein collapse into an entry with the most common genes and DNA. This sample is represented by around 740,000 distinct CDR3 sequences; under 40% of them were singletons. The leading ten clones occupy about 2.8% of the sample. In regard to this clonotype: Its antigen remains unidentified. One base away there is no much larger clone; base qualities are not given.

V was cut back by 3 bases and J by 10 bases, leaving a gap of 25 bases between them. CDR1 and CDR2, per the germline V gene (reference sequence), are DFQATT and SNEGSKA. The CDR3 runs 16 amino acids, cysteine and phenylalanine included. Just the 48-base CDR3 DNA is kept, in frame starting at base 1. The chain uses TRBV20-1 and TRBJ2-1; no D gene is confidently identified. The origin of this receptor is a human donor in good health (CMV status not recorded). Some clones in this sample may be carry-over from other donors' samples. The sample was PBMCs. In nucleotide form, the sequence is TGCAGTGCTAGTTTACGATTATCTAGTCAGATCGAGGAGCAGTTCTTC. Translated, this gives CSASLRLSSQIEEQFF.